This paragraph reports one T cell receptor beta chain. Its specificity is unknown. The CDR3 goes on 3 residues after the read ends, and that part is filled in from the germline J gene. TCRdb keeps only in-frame clones here, not all; method: immunoSEQ multiplex PCR. The record lists about 16,000 clones, of which the ten most abundant hold 7.2%. The entry originates in a study of T cells in women clearing cervical HPV infection. Study information: HLA type stays a possible confounder, typing being limited.

All donors had a single incident cervical HPV16 infection, not prevalent. CDR3 size: 15 residues. The ends were cut back, 0 bases at V and 4 bases at J, with 12 bases in the middle. Germline V CDR1 and CDR2: SGHAT, FQNNGV. Broader study findings: TRBV6-7 relative abundance averaged around 0.11% in cases and 0.15% to 0.2% in controls.

Sequenced material: blood buffy coat. V gene TRBV11-2 combines with J gene TRBJ1-1; weak D call: TRBD1 (5 bases). The source of this sequence is a woman between 18 and 70 years old with a cervical HPV16 infection that either progressed to CIN3+ or cleared (not recorded which). The CDR3 protein is CASSLDPRGSTEAFF. CDR3 DNA, as far as it was read: TGTGCCAGCAGCTTAGATCCGAGGGGAAGCACTGAA.